These 7 T cell receptor beta chains were sequenced from one sample in a study of T cell changes during pregnancy in multiple sclerosis. This table comes from immunoSEQ multiplex PCR, and its TCRdb copy is limited to in-frame clones, with some not included. The repertoire holds under 65,000 clones, roughly 94% seen once, with less than 3% in the top ten. The sample in question was CD8+ T cells from peripheral blood mononuclear cells, obtained after pregnancy. The receptors were sampled from a female donor with multiple sclerosis, enrolled in a pregnancy study.

J is TRBJ2-7 and V is TRBV14, with D tentatively TRBD1 (5 bases). CDR1 is SGHDN and CDR2 is FVKESK in the germline V gene. V was pared by 4 bases and J by 6 bases, with 13 bases between. The CDR3 runs to 13 residues. Here the CDR3 DNA reads TGTGCCAGCAGCCCGAGTTCAGGGTCCGAGCAGTACTTC. Its protein product is CASSPSSGSEQYF.

The chain combines TRBV4-1 with TRBJ1-2; TRBD1 agrees at 10 bases. The CDR3 is made up of 15 amino acids. Germline CDR1 is MGHRA and CDR2 is YSYEKL. With 4 bases clipped from V and 4 bases from J, the junction kept 6 bases outside the gene matches. CDR3 in DNA: TGCGCCAGCAGCCCGACAGGGGGCGGCGGCTATGGCTACACCTTC. It codes for CASSPTGGGGYGYTF.

The gene calls are TRBV27 and TRBJ2-1; TRBD1 matches at 9 bases. The CDR3 runs to 14 residues. V was pared by 4 bases and J by 8 bases, with 6 bases of the junction left unmatched. Germline V gives CDR1 MNHEY, CDR2 SMNVEV (reference sequence). DNA for the CDR3: TGTGCCAGCAGTTCTTACAGGGGGCGCCATGAGCAGTTCTTC. Translation gives CASSSYRGRHEQFF.

The CDR3 region is CASSYTGRGNQPQHF. DNA of the CDR3: TGTGCCAGCAGCTACACAGGGAGGGGCAATCAGCCCCAGCATTTT. V and J are TRBV7-9 and TRBJ1-5; possibly TRBD1 for D (6 bases). Germline-derived CDR1 and CDR2 are SEHNR and FQNEAQ (reference sequence). V lost 4 bases and J 2 bases, leaving 12 bases between the germline ends. This CDR3 region has 15 residues.

The CDR3 DNA sequence: TGCAGCGTTGAAGATCAACAGGCCTACGAGCAGTACTTC. Translation: CSVEDQQAYEQYF. The chain uses TRBV29-1 and TRBJ2-7; D is perhaps TRBD1 (5 bases). Between the trimmed V and J ends, which lost 0 bases and 2 bases, there was a span of 8 bases. The CDR3 is made up of 13 amino acids. The V gene's germline CDR1 is SQVTM and CDR2 ANQGSEA.

V usage is TRBV19 and J usage is TRBJ1-5; the D is unclear. The CDR3 totals 17 residues. The V end was cut by 5 bases, the J end by 0 bases, with 17 bases between. CDR1 and CDR2 (germline): LNHDA, SQIVND (reference sequence). CDR3: CASSLPGNAYSNQPQHF. Here the CDR3 DNA reads TGTGCCAGTAGTTTACCCGGGAATGCGTATAGCAATCAGCCCCAGCATTTT.

The V and J genes are TRBV21-1 and TRBJ2-2; the D call of TRBD1 is as the table states it, not checked on the DNA. TRBV21-1 is a pseudogene segment. CDR3 size: 13 residues. This CDR3 reads CASSKQNTGELFF. The CDR3 bases are TGTGCCAGCAGCAAACAGAACACCGGGGAGCTGTTTTTT.